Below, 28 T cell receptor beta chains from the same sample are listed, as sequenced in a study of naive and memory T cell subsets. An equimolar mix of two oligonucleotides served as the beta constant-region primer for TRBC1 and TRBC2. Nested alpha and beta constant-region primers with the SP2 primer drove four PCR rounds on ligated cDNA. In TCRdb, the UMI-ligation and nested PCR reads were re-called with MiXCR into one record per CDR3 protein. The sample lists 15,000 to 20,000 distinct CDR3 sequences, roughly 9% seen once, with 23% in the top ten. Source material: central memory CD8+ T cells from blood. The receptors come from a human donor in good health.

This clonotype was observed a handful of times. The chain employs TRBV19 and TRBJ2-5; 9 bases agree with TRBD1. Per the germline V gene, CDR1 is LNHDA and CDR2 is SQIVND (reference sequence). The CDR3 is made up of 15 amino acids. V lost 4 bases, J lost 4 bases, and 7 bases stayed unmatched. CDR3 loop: CASSKGTGRRETQYF. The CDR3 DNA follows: TGTGCCAGTAGTAAGGGGACAGGGCGGAGAGAGACCCAGTACTTC.

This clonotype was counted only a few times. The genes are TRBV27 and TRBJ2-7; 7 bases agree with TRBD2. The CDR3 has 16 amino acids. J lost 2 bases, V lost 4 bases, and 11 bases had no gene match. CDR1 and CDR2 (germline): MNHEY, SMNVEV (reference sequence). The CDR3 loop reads CASSSGGGGSTYEQYF. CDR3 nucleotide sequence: TGTGCCAGCAGTTCGGGCGGCGGGGGTTCCACCTACGAGCAGTACTTC.

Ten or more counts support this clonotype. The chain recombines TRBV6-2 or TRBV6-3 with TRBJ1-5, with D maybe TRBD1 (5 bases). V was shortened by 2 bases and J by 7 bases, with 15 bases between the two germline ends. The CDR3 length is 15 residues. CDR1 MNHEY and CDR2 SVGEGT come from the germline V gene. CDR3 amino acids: CASSYPPPRDQPQHF. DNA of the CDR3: TGTGCCAGCAGTTACCCCCCCCCCCGGGACCAGCCCCAGCATTTT.

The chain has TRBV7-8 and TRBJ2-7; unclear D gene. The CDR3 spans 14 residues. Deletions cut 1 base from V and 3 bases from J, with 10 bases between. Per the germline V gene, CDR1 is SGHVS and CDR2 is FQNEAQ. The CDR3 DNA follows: TGTGCCAGCAGCTTAGTGCGCGGCCTCTACGAGCAGTACTTC. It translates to CASSLVRGLYEQYF.

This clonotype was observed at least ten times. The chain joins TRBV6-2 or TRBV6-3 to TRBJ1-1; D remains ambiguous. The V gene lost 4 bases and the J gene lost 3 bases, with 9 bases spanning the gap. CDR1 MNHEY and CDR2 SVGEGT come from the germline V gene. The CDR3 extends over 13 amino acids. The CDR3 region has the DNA TGTGCCAGCAGTTCCGACACCTACACTGAAGCTTTCTTT. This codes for CASSSDTYTEAFF.

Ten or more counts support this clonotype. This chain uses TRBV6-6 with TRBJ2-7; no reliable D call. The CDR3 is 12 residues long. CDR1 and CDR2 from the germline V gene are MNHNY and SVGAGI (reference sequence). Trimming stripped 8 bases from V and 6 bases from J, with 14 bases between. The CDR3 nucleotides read TGTGCCAGCTCCAGCTTGGGAATCGAGCAGTACTTC. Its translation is CASSSLGIEQYF.

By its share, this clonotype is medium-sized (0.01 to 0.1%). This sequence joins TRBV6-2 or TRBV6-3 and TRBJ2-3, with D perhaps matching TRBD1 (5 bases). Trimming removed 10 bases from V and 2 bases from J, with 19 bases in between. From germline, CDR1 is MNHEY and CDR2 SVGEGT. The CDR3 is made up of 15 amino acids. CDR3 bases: TGTGCCACCAGAGATTCCGACAGAATCACAGATACGCAGTATTTT. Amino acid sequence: CATRDSDRITDTQYF.

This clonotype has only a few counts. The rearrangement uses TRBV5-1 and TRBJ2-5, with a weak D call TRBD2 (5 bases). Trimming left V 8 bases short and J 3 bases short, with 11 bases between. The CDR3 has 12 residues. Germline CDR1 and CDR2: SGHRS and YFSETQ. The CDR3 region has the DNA TGCGCCAGTCGACCAGCGGAAGAGACCCAGTACTTC. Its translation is CASRPAEETQYF.

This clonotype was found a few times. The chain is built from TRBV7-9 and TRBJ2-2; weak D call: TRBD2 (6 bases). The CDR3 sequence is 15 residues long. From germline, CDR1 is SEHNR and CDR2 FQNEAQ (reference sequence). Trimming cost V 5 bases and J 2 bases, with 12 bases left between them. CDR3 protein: CASSLREINTGELFF. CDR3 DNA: TGTGCCAGCAGCCTCCGGGAGATTAACACCGGGGAGCTGTTTTTT.

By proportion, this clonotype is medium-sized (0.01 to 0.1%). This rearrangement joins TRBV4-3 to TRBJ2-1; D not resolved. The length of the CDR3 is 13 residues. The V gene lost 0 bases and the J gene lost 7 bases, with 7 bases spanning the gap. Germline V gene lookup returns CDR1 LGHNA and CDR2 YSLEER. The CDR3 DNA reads TGCGCCAGCAGCCAAGAAGCTGAGAATGAGCAGTTCTTC. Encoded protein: CASSQEAENEQFF.

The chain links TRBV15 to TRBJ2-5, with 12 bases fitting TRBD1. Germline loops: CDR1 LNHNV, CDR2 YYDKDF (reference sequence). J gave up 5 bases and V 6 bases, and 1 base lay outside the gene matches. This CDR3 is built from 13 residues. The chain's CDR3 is CATRGTGGETQYF. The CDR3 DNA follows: TGTGCCACCAGGGGGACAGGGGGCGAGACCCAGTACTTC.

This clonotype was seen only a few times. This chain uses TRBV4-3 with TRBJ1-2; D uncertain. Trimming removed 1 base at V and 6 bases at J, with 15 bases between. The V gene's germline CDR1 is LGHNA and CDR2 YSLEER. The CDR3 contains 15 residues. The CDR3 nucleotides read TGCGCCAGCAGCCAAGTACTTCTTCCGGGCGATGGCTACACCTTC. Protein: CASSQVLLPGDGYTF.

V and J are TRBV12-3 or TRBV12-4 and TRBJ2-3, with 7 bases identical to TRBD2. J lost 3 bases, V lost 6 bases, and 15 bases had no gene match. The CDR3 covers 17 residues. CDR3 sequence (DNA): TGTGCCAGCAGCCGCCCTTCCGGGACTACGGTTACAGATACGCAGTATTTT. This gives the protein CASSRPSGTTVTDTQYF.

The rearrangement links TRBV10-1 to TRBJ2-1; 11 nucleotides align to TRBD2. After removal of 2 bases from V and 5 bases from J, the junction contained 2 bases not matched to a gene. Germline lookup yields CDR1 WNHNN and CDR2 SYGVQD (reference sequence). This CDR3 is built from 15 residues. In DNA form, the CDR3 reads TGCGCCAGCAGTGAGAATAGCGGGGGGGACAATGAGCAGTTCTTC. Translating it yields CASSENSGGDNEQFF.

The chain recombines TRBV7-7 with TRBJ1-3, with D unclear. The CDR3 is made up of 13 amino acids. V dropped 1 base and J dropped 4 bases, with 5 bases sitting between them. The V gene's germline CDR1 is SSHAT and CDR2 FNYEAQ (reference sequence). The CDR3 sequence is CASSLDPGNTIYF. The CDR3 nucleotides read TGTGCCAGCAGCTTAGATCCAGGAAACACCATATATTTT.

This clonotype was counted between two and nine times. CDR3 loop: CASSFLPGQGVDEQFF. For the CDR3, the DNA is TGTGCCAGCAGCTTTCTACCGGGACAGGGAGTGGATGAGCAGTTCTTC. This chain uses TRBV7-2 with TRBJ2-1, with 9 bases lining up with TRBD1. Per the germline V gene, CDR1 is SGHTA and CDR2 is FQGNSA. The CDR3 sequence is 16 residues long. Trimming removed 3 bases from V and 8 bases from J; junction bases left unmatched: 11.

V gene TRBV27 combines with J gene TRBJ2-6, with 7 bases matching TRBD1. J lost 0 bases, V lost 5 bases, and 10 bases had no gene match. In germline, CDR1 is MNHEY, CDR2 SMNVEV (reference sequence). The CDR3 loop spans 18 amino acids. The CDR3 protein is CASSPGTATYSGANVLTF. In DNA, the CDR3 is TGTGCCAGCAGTCCAGGGACAGCCACCTACTCTGGGGCCAACGTCCTGACTTTC.

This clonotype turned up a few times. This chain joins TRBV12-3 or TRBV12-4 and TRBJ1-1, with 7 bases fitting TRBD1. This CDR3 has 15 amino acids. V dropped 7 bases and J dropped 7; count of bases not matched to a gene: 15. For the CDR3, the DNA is TGTGCCAGCACTACCCGACGACAGGGCCTTGGTGAAGCTTTCTTT. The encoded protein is CASTTRRQGLGEAFF.

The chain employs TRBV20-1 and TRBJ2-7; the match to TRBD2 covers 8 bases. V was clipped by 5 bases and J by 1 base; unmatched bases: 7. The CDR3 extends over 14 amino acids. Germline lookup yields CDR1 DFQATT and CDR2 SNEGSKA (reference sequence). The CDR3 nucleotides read TGCAGTGCTGGAACTAGCGGAGAATCCTACGAGCAGTACTTC. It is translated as CSAGTSGESYEQYF.

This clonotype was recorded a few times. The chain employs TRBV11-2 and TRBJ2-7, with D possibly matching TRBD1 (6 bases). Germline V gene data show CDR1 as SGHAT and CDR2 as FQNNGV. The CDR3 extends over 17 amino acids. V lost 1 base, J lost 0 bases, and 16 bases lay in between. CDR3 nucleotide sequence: TGTGCCAGCAGCTTAGCAACTGGGGGCTTGCGCTCCTACGAGCAGTACTTC. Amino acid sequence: CASSLATGGLRSYEQYF.

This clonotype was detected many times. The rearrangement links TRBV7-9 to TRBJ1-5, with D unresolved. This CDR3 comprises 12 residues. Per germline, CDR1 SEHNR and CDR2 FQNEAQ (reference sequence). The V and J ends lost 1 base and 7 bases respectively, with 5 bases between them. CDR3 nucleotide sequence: TGTGCCAGCAGCTTAGGTACCCAGCCCCAGCATTTT. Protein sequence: CASSLGTQPQHF.

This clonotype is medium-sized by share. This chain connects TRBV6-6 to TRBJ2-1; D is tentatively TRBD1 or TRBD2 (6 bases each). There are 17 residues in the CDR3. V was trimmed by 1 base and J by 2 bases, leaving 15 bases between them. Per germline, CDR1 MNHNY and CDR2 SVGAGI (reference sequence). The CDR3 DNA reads TGTGCCAGCAGTTACTTTATGTCGGGGGCCCCCTACAATGAGCAGTTCTTC. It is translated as CASSYFMSGAPYNEQFF.

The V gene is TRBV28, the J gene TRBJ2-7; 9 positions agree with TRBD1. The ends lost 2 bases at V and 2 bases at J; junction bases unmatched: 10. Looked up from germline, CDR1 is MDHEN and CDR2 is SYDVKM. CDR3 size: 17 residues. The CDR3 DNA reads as TGTGCCAGCAGTTTAACCCCCCCGGACAGGGGTCCCTACGAGCAGTACTTC. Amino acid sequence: CASSLTPPDRGPYEQYF.

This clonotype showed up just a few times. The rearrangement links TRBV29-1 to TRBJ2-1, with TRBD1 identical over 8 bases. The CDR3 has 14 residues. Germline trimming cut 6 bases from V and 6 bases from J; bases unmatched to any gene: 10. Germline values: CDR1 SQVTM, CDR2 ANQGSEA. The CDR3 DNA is TGCAGCGTGGTTGTGACAGGGGAGGTCAATGAGCAGTTCTTC. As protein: CSVVVTGEVNEQFF.

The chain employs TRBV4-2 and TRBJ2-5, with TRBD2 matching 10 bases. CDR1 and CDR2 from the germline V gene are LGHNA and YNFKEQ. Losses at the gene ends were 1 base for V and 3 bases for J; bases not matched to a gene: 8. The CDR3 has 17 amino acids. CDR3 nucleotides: TGTGCCAGCAGCCAAGCTGCGGAGCGGGGGGGAAAAGAGACCCAGTACTTC. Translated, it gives CASSQAAERGGKETQYF.

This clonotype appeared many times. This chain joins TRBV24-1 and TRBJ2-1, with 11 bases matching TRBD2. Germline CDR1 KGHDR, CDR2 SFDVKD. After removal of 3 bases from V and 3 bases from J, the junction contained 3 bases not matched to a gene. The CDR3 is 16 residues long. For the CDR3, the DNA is TGTGCCACCAGTGATCCGACTAGCGGGGTCTACAATGAGCAGTTCTTC. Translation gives CATSDPTSGVYNEQFF.

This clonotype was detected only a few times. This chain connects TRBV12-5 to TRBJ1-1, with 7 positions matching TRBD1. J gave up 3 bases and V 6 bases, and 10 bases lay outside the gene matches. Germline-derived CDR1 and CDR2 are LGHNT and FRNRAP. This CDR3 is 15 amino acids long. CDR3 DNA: TGTGCTAGTGGCCCAATATGGGGGACAGACACTGAAGCTTTCTTT. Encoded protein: CASGPIWGTDTEAFF.

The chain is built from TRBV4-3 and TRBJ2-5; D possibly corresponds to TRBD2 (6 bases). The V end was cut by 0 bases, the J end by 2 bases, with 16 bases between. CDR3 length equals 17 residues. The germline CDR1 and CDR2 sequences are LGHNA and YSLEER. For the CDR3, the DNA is TGCGCCAGCAGCCAAGAAACATTAGCGGAGGTGCAAGAGACCCAGTACTTC. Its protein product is CASSQETLAEVQETQYF.